This T cell receptor beta chain was sequenced for a study of Graves' ophthalmopathy and Graves' hyperthyroidism. V gave up 6 bases and J gave up 1 base; unmatched junction bases: 10. The CDR3 runs 15 residues. CDR1 is DFQATT and CDR2 is SNEGSKA in the germline V gene (reference sequence). The TCR beta CDR3 regions underwent amplification from RNA transcripts. An initial RT-PCR round employing HTBI primers preceded a second-round multiplex PCR. TCRdb ran MiXCR on the multiplex PCR reads and lists one entry per CDR3 protein. Of a few hundred thousand distinct CDR3 sequences in the sample, under 25% were seen once. Study-wide findings and caveats: The majority of expanded thyroid clonotypes above 0.001 frequency also occurred in blood.

This clonotype has ten or more counts. Its specificity is unknown. The TCR sequence derives from a woman aged 18 to 35 with stable Graves' hyperthyroidism. The specimen was peripheral blood. The V and J genes are TRBV20-1 and TRBJ2-7; 9 bases match TRBD1. The CDR3 here is CSARTGAASSYEQYF. The DNA of the CDR3 is TGCAGTGCCCGGACAGGGGCCGCCTCGTCCTACGAGCAGTACTTC.